The 26 T cell receptor delta chains in this list originate from one sample, sequenced in a study of gamma-delta chains in newborns, infants, children. TCRdb redid clone calling on the reads using CATT. In the table there are over a thousand delta-chain clones, 2.3% of which are singletons. The specimen sequenced was blood. These receptors were collected from a child in good health.

This clone has just a few counts. TCRdb assigns this DNA the protein of a much larger clone, which departs from its translation at residue 12; this likely reflects a read error, and the protein shown comes from translating the DNA. This sequence joins TRDV2 and TRDJ3; TRDD2 or TRDD3 may be the D gene (5 bases each). The CDR3 contains 17 residues. Germline CDR1 GEAIGNYY, CDR2 EKD. CDR3 amino acids: CACVRGAYSWDIRQMFF. In DNA form, the CDR3 reads TGTGCCTGTGTTAGGGGGGCCTACTCCTGGGACATCCGACAGATGTTTTTC.

A note on this clone: TCRdb records a much larger clone's protein for this DNA, with a difference at residue 12 that likely arises from a read error; the protein given is the translation of the DNA. The chain is built from TRAV29/DV5 and TRDJ1, with 9 bases lining up with TRDD3. Germline-derived CDR1 and CDR2 are NSMFDY and ISSIKDK. V gave up 5 bases and J gave up 1 base; unmatched junction bases: 18. The CDR3 is 18 amino acids. This CDR3 reads CAALTRGIPELCTDKLIF. Here the CDR3 DNA reads TGTGCAGCTTTAACTAGGGGGATACCCGAGTTATGCACCGATAAACTCATCTTT. The full variable domain, completed using reference TRAV29/DV5 and TRDJ1, is DQQVKQNSPSLSVQEGRISILNCDYTNSMFDYFLWYKKYPAEGPTFLISISSIKDKNEDGRFTVFLNKSAKHLSLHIVPSQPGDSAVYFCAALTRGIPELCTDKLIFGKGTRVTVEP.

A few counts support this clone. The likely explanation is a read error, given a far larger clone one base away. The rearrangement uses TRDV2 and TRDJ1; possible D gene TRDD3, 6 bases. Looked up from germline, CDR1 is GEAIGNYY and CDR2 is EKD. The CDR3 sequence is 23 residues long. The CDR3 loop is CACGTVRGLAGANSREDTDKLIF. Written as DNA, the CDR3 is TGTGCCTGTGGCACCGTACGGGGGTTAGCTGGGGCTAATTCGAGGGAGGACACCGATAAACTCATCTTT.

This clone is medium-sized in the sample. The CDR3 DNA follows: TGTGCTCTTGGGGAAAATCCTACGGGGATACGCTTCACCGATAAACTCATCTTT. Its protein is CALGENPTGIRFTDKLIF. The chain links TRDV1 to TRDJ1; 9 positions agree with TRDD3. The CDR3 length is 18 residues. The J segment lost 1 base and the V segment lost 2 bases, leaving 11 bases of the junction unmatched. Germline assignment: CDR1 TSWWSYY and CDR2 QGS.

This clone was found a few times. A far larger clone is off by one base, so a read error is likely. Other DNA sequences in this sample translate to the same CDR3. The chain employs TRDV2 and TRDJ1; 7 nucleotides match TRDD3. The CDR3 is 18 amino acids. Looked up from germline, CDR1 is GEAIGNYY and CDR2 is EKD. The CDR3 DNA is TGTGCCTGTGACACCGCGGTACTGGGGACCGTGTACACCGACAAACTCATCTTT. Amino acid sequence: CACDTAVLGTVYTDKLIF.

With respect to this clone: A single base separates this from a much larger clone, so it may be a read error. This rearrangement joins TRDV3 to TRDJ1; TRDD3 matches at 8 bases. The CDR3 loop spans 21 amino acids. V lost 4 bases and J lost 2; bases outside the gene matches: 30. CDR1 is TVYSNPD and CDR2 is GDNSRS in the germline V gene (reference sequence). CDR3 nucleotide sequence: TGTGCCTGCTGCCTTCCAACGGTTCACTGGGGGGTACGCATCAAGACCGATAAACTCATCTTT. This encodes CACCLPTVHWGVRIKTDKLIF.

This clone has a handful of counts. This DNA's translation differs at residue 4 from TCRdb's protein, which comes from a much larger clone; a read error is likely, and the protein shown is translated from the DNA. V is TRDV2 and J is TRDJ1; 8 bases are a match to TRDD3. The CDR3 has 16 residues. J gave up 0 bases and V 5 bases, and 10 bases lay outside the gene matches. Germline CDR1 and CDR2: GEAIGNYY and EKD. Here the CDR3 reads CACGPLLGEYTDKLIF. The CDR3 nucleotides read TGTGCCTGTGGCCCTCTGCTGGGGGAGTACACCGATAAACTCATCTTT.

On this clone: A read error is possible here, since a much larger clone lies one base away. Additional DNA sequences in this sample encode the identical CDR3. This chain links TRDV2 with TRDJ1, with 8 nucleotides matching TRDD3. From germline, CDR1 is GEAIGNYY and CDR2 EKD. The CDR3 totals 21 residues. With V trimmed by 1 base and J by 0 bases, 21 bases remained unmatched. The CDR3 region has the DNA TGTGCCTGTGACACGCTGTCTTCGGGGACTGGGGGTCCAGAGTACACCGATAAACTCATCTTT. Protein: CACDTLSSGTGGPEYTDKLIF.

This clone was observed a handful of times. The protein TCRdb gives is from a much larger clone and does not agree with this DNA's translation at residue 15, likely a read error; the protein shown here comes from the DNA. The chain links TRDV1 to TRDJ1, with a tentative D call TRDD3 (5 bases). Germline V CDR1 and CDR2: TSWWSYY, QGS. The CDR3 sequence is 17 residues long. DNA of the CDR3: TGTGCTCTTGGCGTCTACGGGCGGTGGGGTGTCACCGATAAACCCATCTTT. Protein sequence: CALGVYGRWGVTDKPIF.

This clone was detected only a few times. The likely explanation is a read error, given a far larger clone one base away. V and J are TRDV2 and TRDJ1; 9 bases are shared with TRDD3. Trimming at V came to 3 bases and at J to 0 bases, leaving 13 bases not matched to a gene. CDR1 is GEAIGNYY and CDR2 is EKD in the germline V gene. The CDR3 spans 18 residues. The chain's CDR3 is CACDAAILGDRYTDKLIF. The CDR3 coding sequence is TGTGCCTGTGACGCGGCCATACTGGGGGACCGGTACACCGATAAACTCATCTTT.

This clone was detected a few times. A far larger clone differs by one base, so this is likely a read error. The chain joins TRDV2 to TRDJ1; weak D call: TRDD2 (5 bases). This CDR3 spans 15 amino acids. CDR1 is GEAIGNYY, CDR2 EKD, per germline. The CDR3 is CACGTYPGGTDKLIF. The CDR3 DNA sequence: TGTGCCTGTGGCACCTACCCCGGAGGCACCGATAAACTCATCTTT.

This clone was seen a few times. TCRdb's entry gives the protein of a much larger clone, which mismatches this DNA's translation at residue 10, likely from a read error; the protein reported here is translated from the DNA. V gene TRDV1 combines with J gene TRDJ1, with unresolved D. Between the trimmed V and J ends, which lost 4 bases and 0 bases, there was a span of 24 bases. This CDR3 region has 19 residues. Germline V gene data show CDR1 as TSWWSYY and CDR2 as QGS. Here the CDR3 reads CALGGAGSGVPMYTDKLIF. CDR3 nucleotides: TGTGCTCTTGGGGGCGCAGGTTCAGGGGTACCCATGTACACCGATAAACTCATCTTT.

This clone was seen only a few times. The protein TCRdb lists belongs to a much larger clone and differs from this DNA's translation at residue 5, which points to a read error; the protein shown is made from the DNA. The rearrangement uses TRDV2 and TRDJ1; 11 nucleotides align to TRDD3. Germline V gene lookup returns CDR1 GEAIGNYY and CDR2 EKD. The CDR3 is 19 residues long. The V and J ends lost 3 bases and 0 bases, in that order; junction bases with no gene match: 14. This chain's CDR3 is CACDAVGVGDTLYTDKLIF. The CDR3 DNA is TGTGCCTGTGACGCCGTTGGGGTGGGGGATACGCTGTACACCGATAAACTCATCTTT.

This clone was detected a few times. With only one base between it and a far larger clone, this is likely a read error. Within the sample, other DNA sequences also encode this same CDR3. CDR3 protein: CAFNVIGHWGIGKLIF. The CDR3 bases are TGTGCCTTTAATGTTATAGGGCACTGGGGGATCGGCAAACTCATCTTT. This chain links TRDV3 with TRDJ1; TRDD3 matches 10 bases. V shed 1 base, J shed 8 bases, and the junction held 16 bases outside the gene matches. Germline CDR1 reads TVYSNPD; CDR2 reads GDNSRS (reference sequence). This CDR3 is 16 amino acids long.

Comment on this clone: TCRdb's protein, taken from a much larger clone, differs from this DNA's translation at residue 15, likely owing to a read error; the protein displayed comes from the DNA. This chain connects TRDV3 to TRDJ1; 13 nucleotides align to TRDD3. Germline V gives CDR1 TVYSNPD, CDR2 GDNSRS (reference sequence). CDR3 length equals 21 residues. The junction had 25 bases not matched to a gene; V was cut back by 4 bases and J by 2 bases. The CDR3 reads CACCLPTVHWGIRIETDKLIF. The CDR3, as DNA: TGTGCCTGCTGCCTTCCAACGGTTCACTGGGGGATACGCATCGAGACCGATAAACTCATCTTT.

This clone has just a few counts. A much larger clonotype is one base distant, so this may be a read error. The chain recombines TRDV1 with TRDJ1, with 12 bases aligning to TRDD3. Germline trimming cut 2 bases from V and 4 bases from J; bases unmatched to any gene: 17. Germline assignment: CDR1 TSWWSYY and CDR2 QGS. The CDR3 runs 20 residues. CDR3: CALGERVRPWGIRGGDKLIF. In nucleotides, the CDR3 is TGTGCTCTTGGGGAAAGGGTCCGTCCCTGGGGGATACGAGGCGGCGATAAACTCATCTTT.

This clone counts as medium-sized. V is TRDV1 and J is TRDJ1; the match to TRDD3 covers 13 bases. The germline V gene has CDR1 TSWWSYY and CDR2 QGS. Trimming cost V 1 base and J 2 bases; bases outside gene matches: 10. The CDR3 sequence is 19 residues long. This chain's CDR3 is CALGEPLNHWGIRTDKLIF. CDR3 DNA: TGTGCTCTTGGGGAACCACTTAATCACTGGGGGATACGAACCGATAAACTCATCTTT.

As to this clone: For this DNA, TCRdb reports the protein of a much larger clone, which diverges at residue 14, most likely from a read error; the protein presented here is translated directly from the DNA. The chain joins TRDV2 to TRDJ3; 12 positions agree with TRDD3. Trimming took 3 bases from V and 5 from J; bases not matched to a gene: 16. Germline assignment: CDR1 GEAIGNYY and CDR2 EKD. There are 21 residues in the CDR3. In nucleotides, the CDR3 is TGTGCCTGTGACCCCGTCATTACTGGGGGATACTATACCCGGGACACCCGACAGATGTTTTTC. Its protein product is CACDPVITGGYYTRDTRQMFF.

In its sample, this clone was seen a few times. One base separates it from a far larger clone, so it is likely a read error. The chain recombines TRDV2 with TRDJ1, with 8 bases identical to TRDD3. The CDR3 has 19 amino acids. Germline CDR1 GEAIGNYY, CDR2 EKD. J gave up 0 bases and V 1 base, and 15 bases lay outside the gene matches. The CDR3 loop is CACDTKGGIRDPYTDKLIF. DNA of the CDR3: TGTGCCTGTGACACAAAAGGAGGGATACGCGATCCGTACACCGATAAACTCATCTTT.

Comments on this clone: The protein in TCRdb stems from a much larger clone and differs at residue 4 from this DNA's translation, likely a read error; here the protein is translated from the DNA. The chain links TRDV2 to TRDJ3; D perhaps matches TRDD3 (5 bases). Trimming took off 5 bases at V and 0 bases at J, with 13 bases between the two ends. This CDR3 has 17 residues. Germline CDR1 reads GEAIGNYY; CDR2 reads EKD. Here the CDR3 DNA reads TGTGCCTGTGCTAGGGGGGCCTACTCCTGGGACACCCGACAGATGTTTTTC. Its protein is CACARGAYSWDTRQMFF.

This clone was counted between two and nine times. This is likely an artifact of a read error, given a far larger clone one base away. Other nucleotide sequences in the sample specify the same CDR3. V gene TRDV2 combines with J gene TRDJ1; TRDD3 agrees at 12 bases. The germline V gene encodes CDR1 GEAIGNYY and CDR2 EKD. After removal of 0 bases from V and 1 base from J, the junction contained 14 bases not matched to a gene. This CDR3 comprises 20 residues. The CDR3 here is CACDTLLGDTHSSPTDKLIF. CDR3 bases: TGTGCCTGTGACACCTTGCTGGGGGATACGCATAGTTCCCCCACCGATAAACTCATCTTT.

For this clone: TCRdb attributes to this sequence the protein of a much larger clone, which differs from the DNA translation at residue 3; a read error is likely, and the protein displayed is translated from the DNA. This chain connects TRDV2 to TRDJ1; 7 bases line up with TRDD3. CDR3 length equals 18 residues. CDR1 GEAIGNYY and CDR2 EKD come from the germline V gene. The CDR3 DNA follows: TGTGCCCGTGACACCGTTCAGGGGGATCCCAAGGGCACCGATAAACTCATCTTT. This encodes CARDTVQGDPKGTDKLIF.

This clone has a handful of counts. A read error is possible here, since a much larger clone lies one base away. Other DNA sequences in the same sample also yield this CDR3. This chain uses TRDV1 with TRDJ1; TRDD3 agrees at 11 bases. The CDR3 has 23 residues. Germline loops: CDR1 TSWWSYY, CDR2 QGS. With V trimmed by 3 bases and J by 1 base, 25 bases remained unmatched. In DNA form, the CDR3 reads TGTGCTCTTGGGGACCCTAGATGGCCTTCCTATTACCTGGGGGATACTGGCACCGATAAACTCATCTTT. Translation gives CALGDPRWPSYYLGDTGTDKLIF.

As for this clone: A far larger clone differs by one base, so this is likely a read error. The sample carries other DNA sequences with the same CDR3. The chain employs TRDV2 and TRDJ1, with D perhaps TRDD2 (6 bases). Trimming stripped 3 bases from V and 1 base from J, with 35 bases between. Germline loops: CDR1 GEAIGNYY, CDR2 EKD. The CDR3 loop spans 22 amino acids. This CDR3 reads CACDPLRLPKNPNRVSTDKLIF. DNA of the CDR3: TGTGCCTGTGACCCCCTTCGCCTTCCCAAAAACCCGAATAGAGTATCCACCGATAAACTCATCTTT.

In the case of this clone: This is likely an artifact of a read error, given a far larger clone one base away. Other nucleotide sequences from this sample produce the same CDR3. CDR3 in DNA: TGTGCAGCAAGACGCGTCGGAGGGTCCCACCCTCCTAGTCCGGGGACTAGCACCTTGTACACCGATAAACTCATCTTT. It specifies CAARRVGGSHPPSPGTSTLYTDKLIF. V is TRAV29/DV5 and J is TRDJ1, with D perhaps given as TRDD2 or TRDD3 (5 bases each). The ends were cut back, 2 bases at V and 0 bases at J, with 47 bases in the middle. This CDR3 region has 26 residues. Germline V lookup: CDR1 NSMFDY, CDR2 ISSIKDK.

This clone is deemed medium-sized. One end of the junction fails to match germline, which may point to a read error. The same CDR3 also results from other DNA sequences found in this sample. CDR3 in DNA: TGTGCCTGTGACGAGGTACTGGGGGATACGCGGTACACCGATAAACTCATCTTC. Its protein is CACDEVLGDTRYTDKLIF. This chain uses TRDV2 with TRDJ1; 13 nucleotides align to TRDD3. The CDR3 covers 18 residues. CDR1 is GEAIGNYY, CDR2 EKD, per germline.